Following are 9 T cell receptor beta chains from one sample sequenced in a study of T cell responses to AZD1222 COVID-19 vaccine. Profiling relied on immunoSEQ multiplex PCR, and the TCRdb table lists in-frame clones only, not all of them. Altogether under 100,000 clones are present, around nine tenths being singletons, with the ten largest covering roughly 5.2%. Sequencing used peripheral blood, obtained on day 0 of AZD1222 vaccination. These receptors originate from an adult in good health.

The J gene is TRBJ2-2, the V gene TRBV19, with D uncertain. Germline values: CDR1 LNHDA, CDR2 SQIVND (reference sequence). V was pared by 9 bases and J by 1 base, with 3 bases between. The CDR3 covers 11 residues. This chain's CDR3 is CARQNTGELFF. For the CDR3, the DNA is TGTGCCAGACAGAACACCGGGGAGCTGTTTTTT.

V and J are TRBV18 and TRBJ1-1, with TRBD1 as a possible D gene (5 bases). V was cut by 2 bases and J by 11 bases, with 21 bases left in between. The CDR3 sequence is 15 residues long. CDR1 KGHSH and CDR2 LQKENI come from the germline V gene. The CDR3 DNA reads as TGTGCCAGCTCACCAGGGGCAACAGCCCGGGGGGACGCTTTCTTT. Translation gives CASSPGATARGDAFF.

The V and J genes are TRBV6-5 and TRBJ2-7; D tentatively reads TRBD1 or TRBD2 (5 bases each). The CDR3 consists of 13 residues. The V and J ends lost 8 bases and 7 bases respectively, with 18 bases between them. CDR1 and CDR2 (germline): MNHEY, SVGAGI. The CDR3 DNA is TGTGCCAGCGGTCCTACGGGACGTCGGGAGCAGTACTTC. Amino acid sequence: CASGPTGRREQYF.

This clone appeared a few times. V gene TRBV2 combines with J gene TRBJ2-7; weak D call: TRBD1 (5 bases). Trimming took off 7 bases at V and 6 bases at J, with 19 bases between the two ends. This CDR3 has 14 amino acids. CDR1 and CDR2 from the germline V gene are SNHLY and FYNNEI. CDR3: CASTKGYRGGEQYF. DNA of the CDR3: TGTGCCAGCACCAAAGGATATAGGGGCGGCGAGCAGTACTTC.

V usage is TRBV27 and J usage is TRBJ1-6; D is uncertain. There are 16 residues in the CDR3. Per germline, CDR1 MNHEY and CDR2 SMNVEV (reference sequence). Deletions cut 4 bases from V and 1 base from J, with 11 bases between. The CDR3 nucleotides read TGTGCCAGCAGTTACTTCCGCGGGTCCTATAATTCACCCCTCCACTTT. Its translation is CASSYFRGSYNSPLHF.

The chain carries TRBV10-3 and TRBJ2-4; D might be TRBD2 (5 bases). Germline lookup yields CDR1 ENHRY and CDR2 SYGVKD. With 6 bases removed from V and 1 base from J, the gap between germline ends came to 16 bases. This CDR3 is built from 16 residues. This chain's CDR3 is CAISPAEGSAKNIQYF. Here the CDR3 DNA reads TGTGCCATCAGCCCCGCAGAGGGTTCGGCCAAAAACATTCAGTACTTC.

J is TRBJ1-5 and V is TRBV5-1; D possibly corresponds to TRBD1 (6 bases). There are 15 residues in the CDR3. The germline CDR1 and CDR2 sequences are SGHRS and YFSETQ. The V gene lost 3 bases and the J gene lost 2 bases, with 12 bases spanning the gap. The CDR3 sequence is CASSSQGEGNQPQHF. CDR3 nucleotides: TGCGCCAGCAGCTCACAGGGAGAGGGCAATCAGCCCCAGCATTTT.

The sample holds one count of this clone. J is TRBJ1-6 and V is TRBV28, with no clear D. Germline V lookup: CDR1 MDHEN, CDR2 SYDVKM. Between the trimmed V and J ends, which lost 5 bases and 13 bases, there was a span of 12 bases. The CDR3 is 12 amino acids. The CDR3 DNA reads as TGTGCCAGCAGTCTAAGCTTGGGGCCCCTCCACTTT. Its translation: CASSLSLGPLHF.

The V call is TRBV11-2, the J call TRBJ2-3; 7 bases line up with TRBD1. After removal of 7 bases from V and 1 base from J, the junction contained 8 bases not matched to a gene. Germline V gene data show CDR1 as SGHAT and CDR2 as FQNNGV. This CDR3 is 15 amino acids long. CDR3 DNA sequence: TGTGCCAGCACGAGACAGGGCGCCGGCACAGATACGCAGTATTTT. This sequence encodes CASTRQGAGTDTQYF.